The 23 T cell receptor beta chains given below trace back to one sample, sequenced in a study of blood T cells in healthy people across ages. PCR was performed a second time for about 7 to 12 cycles using a sample-barcoded 5' primer and a J-beta primer mix. TCRdb called the 5' RACE reads again in MiXCR, with one record for every CDR3 protein. There are over 1.5 million distinct CDR3 sequences in the sample; just under 50% occur only once, and approximately 2.1% lies in the top ten. Sequenced sample: blood. The receptors were sampled from a woman aged 35 to 49 in good health.

This clonotype was detected only a few times. The CDR3 here is CASSLSLSNEQFF. In nucleotides, the CDR3 is TGTGCCAGCAGCTTGAGTCTTAGCAATGAGCAGTTCTTC. The rearrangement uses TRBV5-6 and TRBJ2-1; D call uncertain. Germline V gene data show CDR1 as SGHDT and CDR2 as YYEEEE. Trimming pared 1 base from V and 6 bases from J, leaving 8 bases between. The CDR3 runs 13 residues.

V gene TRBV4-3 combines with J gene TRBJ2-3; unclear D gene. V was trimmed by 0 bases and J by 7 bases, leaving 14 bases between them. Per the germline V gene, CDR1 is LGHNA and CDR2 is YSLEER. The CDR3 has 15 amino acids. CDR3 region: CASSQDSLGGNTQYF. CDR3 DNA: TGCGCCAGCAGCCAAGATAGCCTAGGTGGGAATACGCAGTATTTT.

The chain joins TRBV4-3 to TRBJ1-2; D remains unclear. CDR3 length: 16 residues. Trimming shortened V by 0 bases and J by 6 bases, and 17 bases separated the two germline ends. The germline V gene has CDR1 LGHNA and CDR2 YSLEER. CDR3 in DNA: TGCGCCAGCAGCCAAGATCGAACGGATCGGAGCCATGGCTACACCTTC. This translates into CASSQDRTDRSHGYTF.

The genes are TRBV20-1 and TRBJ2-1; 8 positions agree with TRBD1. CDR3 length: 15 residues. The ends lost 6 bases at V and 8 bases at J; junction bases unmatched: 15. Germline assignment: CDR1 DFQATT and CDR2 SNEGSKA (reference sequence). The CDR3 is CSAPTRGQGGDEQFF. For the CDR3, the DNA is TGCAGTGCCCCGACACGCGGACAGGGCGGCGATGAGCAGTTCTTC.

V is TRBV9 and J is TRBJ2-5; 10 bases match TRBD2. The germline gives CDR1 SGDLS, CDR2 YYNGEE. Trimming at V came to 0 bases and at J to 5 bases, leaving 7 bases not matched to a gene. This CDR3 region has 16 residues. CDR3 nucleotides: TGTGCCAGCAGCGTAGGAAGGACTAGCGGTACGGAGACCCAGTACTTC. It encodes CASSVGRTSGTETQYF.

The chain uses TRBV20-1 and TRBJ2-3; D gene uncertain. V was trimmed by 2 bases and J by 0 bases, leaving 9 bases between them. The germline CDR1 and CDR2 sequences are DFQATT and SNEGSKA (reference sequence). CDR3 length: 14 amino acids. Written as DNA, the CDR3 is TGCAGTGCTAGAATCCCGTGGAGCACAGATACGCAGTATTTT. Amino acid sequence: CSARIPWSTDTQYF.

The genes are TRBV4-3 and TRBJ1-4, with a possible D match to TRBD1 (5 bases). Germline assignment: CDR1 LGHNA and CDR2 YSLEER. The V and J ends lost 1 base and 4 bases respectively, with 19 bases between them. The CDR3 extends over 18 amino acids. CDR3 DNA sequence: TGCGCCAGCAGCCAAGGGAGGACCTCCGGGGCTATTAATGAAAAACTGTTTTTT. This gives the protein CASSQGRTSGAINEKLFF.

The CDR3 region is CASRQGTGDEQYF. The DNA of the CDR3 is TGCGCCAGCAGACAGGGGACAGGGGACGAGCAGTACTTC. The V and J genes are TRBV5-1 and TRBJ2-7, with TRBD1 matching 10 bases. This CDR3 has 13 amino acids. CDR1 is SGHRS, CDR2 YFSETQ, per germline. V gave up 5 bases and J gave up 5 bases; unmatched junction bases: 4.

The sample holds a few counts of this clonotype. V and J are TRBV20-1 and TRBJ1-1; D unclear. Germline V lookup: CDR1 DFQATT, CDR2 SNEGSKA (reference sequence). The CDR3 extends over 14 amino acids. The V gene lost 0 bases and the J gene lost 1 base, with 9 bases spanning the gap. In DNA form, the CDR3 reads TGCAGTGCTAGAGATAGCCAGGAGAACACTGAAGCTTTCTTT. This gives the protein CSARDSQENTEAFF.

This chain connects TRBV4-1 to TRBJ2-5, with a possible D match to TRBD2 (6 bases). CDR1 and CDR2 (germline): MGHRA, YSYEKL. The V end lost 1 base, the J end lost 6 bases, and 9 bases lay between the germline ends. This CDR3 is 13 amino acids long. The CDR3 coding sequence is TGCGCCAGCAGCCAAGTGGGACTCCAGACCCAGTACTTC. It is translated as CASSQVGLQTQYF.

At least ten counts were recorded for this clonotype. The chain combines TRBV7-2 with TRBJ2-3; the match to TRBD2 covers 7 bases. Germline CDR1 reads SGHTA; CDR2 reads FQGNSA. Unmatched junction bases numbered 2, after V lost 1 base and J lost 1 base. CDR3 length: 15 residues. The CDR3 DNA reads TGTGCCAGCAGCTTAGGGGGGGGAGGCACAGATACGCAGTATTTT. It encodes CASSLGGGGTDTQYF.

This clonotype was found a few times. V and J are TRBV24-1 and TRBJ2-3; a weak D match, TRBD1 (6 bases). This CDR3 has 17 amino acids. V lost 2 bases and J 2 bases, leaving 16 bases between the germline ends. From germline, CDR1 is KGHDR and CDR2 SFDVKD. The CDR3 nucleotides read TGTGCCACCAGTGATTCCGGGACACCAGTCAACACAGATACGCAGTATTTT. Protein: CATSDSGTPVNTDTQYF.

The chain combines TRBV7-2 with TRBJ2-3, with D possibly matching TRBD2 (5 bases). Germline lookup yields CDR1 SGHTA and CDR2 FQGNSA. This CDR3 has 13 residues. Trimming removed 7 bases from V and 6 bases from J, with 14 bases in between. CDR3 residues: CASNDYPGDTQYF. DNA for the CDR3: TGTGCCAGCAACGACTACCCCGGGGATACGCAGTATTTT. Complete variable domain (other parts from reference TRBV7-2 and TRBJ2-3): GAGVSQSPSNKVTEKGKDVELRCDPISGHTALYWYRQSLGQGLEFLIYFQGNSAPDKSGLPSDRFSAERTGGSVSTLTIQRTQQEDSAVYLCASNDYPGDTQYFGPGTRLTVL.

The rearrangement joins TRBV28 to TRBJ1-6; D is ambiguous. V lost 6 bases to trimming and J lost 10 bases, with 19 bases between them. The CDR3 has 15 residues. CDR1 and CDR2 from the germline V gene are MDHEN and SYDVKM. DNA of the CDR3: TGTGCCAGCAGCCTGTCGGCCGGCCCAGGATCACCCCTCCACTTT. It codes for CASSLSAGPGSPLHF. Full variable domain (rest looked up from reference TRBV28 and TRBJ1-6): DVKVTQSSRYLVKRTGEKVFLECVQDMDHENMFWYRQDPGLGLRLIYFSYDVKMKEKGDIPEGYSVSREKKERFSLILESASTNQTSMYLCASSLSAGPGSPLHFGNGTRLTVT.

This clonotype turned up a few times. The gene calls are TRBV7-3 and TRBJ2-5, with 10 bases lining up with TRBD2. The V gene end was trimmed by 5 bases and the J gene end by 2 bases; junction bases not matched to a gene: 8. The germline V gene has CDR1 SGHTA and CDR2 FQGTGA. CDR3 length: 16 amino acids. The CDR3 coding sequence is TGTGCCAGCAGCCCCACAGAGCGGGGGGGACAAGAGACCCAGTACTTC. As protein: CASSPTERGGQETQYF.

This rearrangement joins TRBV29-1 to TRBJ1-1; TRBD1 might be the D (5 bases). Germline CDR1 and CDR2: SQVTM and ANQGSEA. V was pared by 4 bases and J by 2 bases, with 20 bases between. The length of the CDR3 is 16 residues. CDR3 loop: CSVASGQGIRNTEAFF. The CDR3 region has the DNA TGCAGCGTTGCATCGGGTCAGGGAATTCGAAACACTGAAGCTTTCTTT. Drawing the rest from reference TRBV29-1 and TRBJ1-1, the complete variable domain is SAVISQKPSRDICQRGTSLTIQCQVDSQVTMMFWYRQQPGQSLTLIATANQGSEATYESGFVIDKFPISRPNLTFSTLTVSNMSPEDSSIYLCSVASGQGIRNTEAFFGQGTRLTVV.

This chain joins TRBV20-1 and TRBJ2-7; a possible D gene is TRBD2 (6 bases). Germline V gives CDR1 DFQATT, CDR2 SNEGSKA (reference sequence). The CDR3 runs to 14 residues. The CDR3 region has the DNA TGCAGCACACAAGGGCGGGGAAGGGACTACGAGCAGTACTTC. Protein sequence: CSTQGRGRDYEQYF.

V is TRBV7-8 and J is TRBJ2-1, with D possibly matching TRBD1 (5 bases). This CDR3 is 14 amino acids long. The V end was cut by 5 bases, the J end by 7 bases, with 15 bases between. Germline loops: CDR1 SGHVS, CDR2 FQNEAQ. The CDR3 DNA sequence: TGTGCCAGCAGCCAGACTGGGGCGAGGAATGAGCAGTTCTTC. Translating gives CASSQTGARNEQFF.

This clonotype appeared a few times. This rearrangement joins TRBV4-3 to TRBJ2-4; the D is unclear. Germline CDR1 LGHNA, CDR2 YSLEER. Trimming removed 0 bases from V and 0 bases from J, with 12 bases in between. The CDR3 is 17 amino acids. For the CDR3, the DNA is TGCGCCAGCAGCCAAGAGGACCTCGGCGTAGCCAAAAACATTCAGTACTTC. It translates to CASSQEDLGVAKNIQYF.

With respect to this clonotype: This may stem from a read error, because a much larger clone lies one nucleotide away. CDR3 loop: CASSYEDRGEQYF. In DNA, the CDR3 is TGTGCCAGCAGCTACGAGGACAGGGGCGAGCAGTACTTC. The chain has TRBV5-6 and TRBJ2-7; 9 bases map to TRBD1. This CDR3 comprises 13 residues. Germline V gene data show CDR1 as SGHDT and CDR2 as YYEEEE. The trim removed 3 bases at V and 6 bases at J, leaving 4 bases unmatched.

Only a few counts were recorded for this clonotype. This sequence joins TRBV13 and TRBJ2-7; 8 bases match TRBD1. The end of the DNA is better explained by TRBJ2-5, so the J call may be wrong. The CDR3 extends over 15 amino acids. Germline V gene data show CDR1 as PRHDT and CDR2 as FYEKMQ (reference sequence). CDR3 bases: TGTGCCAGCAGCTTAGTGGCAGGGGGCATTGGGACCCAGTACTTC. This sequence encodes CASSLVAGGIGTQYF.

This clonotype was detected a few times. This chain joins TRBV12-3 or TRBV12-4 and TRBJ2-7; 10 bases are shared with TRBD2. V lost 6 bases, J lost 4 bases, and 3 bases stayed unmatched. This CDR3 comprises 13 residues. Here the CDR3 reads CASRTSGRYEQYF. The CDR3 DNA is TGTGCCAGCAGGACTAGCGGGCGTTACGAGCAGTACTTC.

The CDR3 spells CASSDYRNQPQHF. For the CDR3, the DNA is TGTGCCAGCAGTGATTATCGAAATCAGCCCCAGCATTTT. The chain has TRBV6-6 and TRBJ1-5, with D unresolved. The CDR3 is made up of 13 amino acids. Per germline, CDR1 MNHNY and CDR2 SVGAGI (reference sequence). The V end lost 5 bases, the J end lost 4 bases, and 9 bases lay between the germline ends.